This T cell receptor (beta chain) appears in the sequencing data of a study of blood T cell repertoires in COVID-19. The CDR3 spans 15 residues. Germline CDR1 is SQVTM and CDR2 is ANQGSEA. V was pared by 0 bases and J by 5 bases, with 7 bases of the junction left unmatched. Assay: immunoSEQ multiplex PCR; the TCRdb copy retains only in-frame clones and omits some. The sample holds some 200,000 clones, around 87% seen once. The sequence came from a woman aged 25-40 years who had recovered from COVID-19. The chain has TRBV29-1 and TRBJ1-1, with TRBD1 matching over 9 bases. Sequenced input: PBMCs or T cells enriched from blood (not recorded which). CDR3 coding DNA: TGCAGCGTTGAAGATCCTGGACAGGGGAAAACTGAAGCTTTCTTT. The encoded protein is CSVEDPGQGKTEAFF.